This T cell receptor (beta chain) was documented in a study of T cell changes during pregnancy in multiple sclerosis. This clone was recorded once. This CDR3 is built from 14 residues. Germline CDR1 reads SGHRS; CDR2 reads YFSETQ. The V and J ends lost 1 base and 5 bases respectively, with 10 bases between them. Method: immunoSEQ multiplex PCR; TCRdb's copy keeps in-frame clones and lacks some. The data contain around 49,000 clones, about 93% of them singletons. This sequence originates from a female donor in good health, enrolled as a control in a pregnancy study. The chain employs TRBV5-1 and TRBJ2-4, with D perhaps TRBD2 (5 bases). Sequenced here: CD4+ T cells from peripheral blood mononuclear cells, sampled after pregnancy. The DNA of the CDR3 is TGCGCCAGCAGCTTGTCAGGAGGACAAAACATTCAGTACTTC. Amino acid sequence: CASSLSGGQNIQYF.